These T cell receptor beta chains were read from a single sample in a study of cytomegalovirus exposure and HLA in healthy donors. Profiling relied on immunoSEQ multiplex PCR, and the TCRdb table lists in-frame clones only, not all of them. The sample lists about 86,000 clones, roughly 93% occurring once. Input material: PBMCs. The source is a man younger than 35 in good health and CMV-seronegative. CDR3s include the opening cysteine and the closing phenylalanine or tryptophan. A D gene is named only where the DNA matches it firmly. Not all rows give a size; the values are once, few, many and, for expanded clones, a class.

>TRBJ2-7|-|TRBV2|-
TGTGCCAGCAGTCGGGAAGGGGGGAGGGCCCTCGAGCAGTACTTC
CASSREGGRALEQYF
>TRBJ2-6|-|TRBV30|TRBD1
TGTGCCTGGAGTTCAGGGGGCGCTGGGGCCAACGTCCTGACTTTC
CAWSSGGAGANVLTF
>TRBJ2-7|-|TRBV14|TRBD2
TGTGCCAGCAGCCAAGTCTTCGGGACTAGTGGCTACGAGCAGTACTTC
CASSQVFGTSGYEQYF
>TRBJ2-3|once|TRBV2|TRBD2
TGTGCCAGCAGTGGCCCTAGCGGTAGCACAGATACGCAGTATTTT
CASSGPSGSTDTQYF
>TRBJ1-1|-|TRBV5-1|-
TGCGCCAGCAGCCAGACAGGAGAAGCTTTCTTT
CASSQTGEAFF
>TRBJ2-3|-|TRBV7-8|-
TGTGCCAGCAGCTCCAACAGGGTTGGTAGCACAGATACGCAGTATTTT
CASSSNRVGSTDTQYF
>TRBJ2-7|-|TRBV6-5|TRBD1
TGTGCCAGCAGTTACTCACAGGGGGCAAACGAGCAGTACTTC
CASSYSQGANEQYF
>TRBJ1-5|-|TRBV19|-
TGTGCCAGTATGCCAGGGGAGGGGTATCAGCCCCAGCATTTT
CASMPGEGYQPQHF
>TRBJ2-7|-|TRBV19|TRBD2
TGTGCCTCAGGGAGGGGAGAGCAGTACTTC
CASGRGEQYF
>TRBJ2-5|-|TRBV6-5|-
TGTGCCAGCAGCCCCCCTACAGGGTCACAGACCCAGTACTTC
CASSPPTGSQTQYF
>TRBJ1-4|-|TRBV27|-
TGTGCCAGCAGTTTTCAGGGGCCAAACGAAAAACTGTTTTTT
CASSFQGPNEKLFF
>TRBJ2-7|-|TRBV19|-
TGTGCCAGTAGTAGCGCCGACACATCCTCCTACGAGCAGTACTTC
CASSSADTSSYEQYF
>TRBJ1-1|-|TRBV30|-
TGTGCCTGGAGTTTAACAGAGAACACTGAAGCTTTCTTT
CAWSLTENTEAFF
>TRBJ2-7|-|TRBV5-4|-
TGTGCCAGCAGCTTAAATGGGCAGGGGAAGGGCGAGCAGTACTTC
CASSLNGQGKGEQYF
>TRBJ2-7|-|TRBV28|TRBD1
TGTGCCAGCAGATCGGGACAGGGAATAATCCACGAGCAGTACTTC
CASRSGQGIIHEQYF
>TRBJ2-7|-|TRBV4-1|TRBD2
TGCGCCAGCAGCCAAGGTCCCAAGCGGGGGTCCAGCTCCTACGAGCAGTACTTC
CASSQGPKRGSSSYEQYF
>TRBJ2-5|-|TRBV5-1|-
TGCGCCAGCAGCTTGGTCGCAGAACCAAAGACCCAGTACTTC
CASSLVAEPKTQYF
>TRBJ2-3|-|TRBV18|-
TGTGCCAGCTCACCACCTCAGGGTTACACAGATACGCAGTATTTT
CASSPPQGYTDTQYF
>TRBJ2-5|-|TRBV6-5|TRBD1
TGTGCCAGCAGTTACCGACAGGGGAACCAGGTAGAGACCCAGTACTTC
CASSYRQGNQVETQYF
>TRBJ1-1|-|TRBV5-5|-
TGTGCCAGCAGCTACCCCTGGGAGGGAGGGCAGTTCAGGGACACTGAAGCTTTCTTT
CASSYPWEGGQFRDTEAFF
>TRBJ1-4|-|TRBV6-5|-
TGTGCCAGCCGGGAGGTTGAAAAACTGTTTTTT
CASREVEKLFF
>TRBJ2-3|-|TRBV29-1|-
TGCAGCGTTGATGTCAGGGGCACAGATACGCAGTATTTT
CSVDVRGTDTQYF
>TRBJ2-7|-|TRBV10-1|-
TGCGCCAGCAGTGAGGTGGGGGGCTACGAGCAGTACTTC
CASSEVGGYEQYF
>TRBJ1-1|-|TRBV11-1|-
TGTGCCAGCAGCTTAGCGGGGGGTGTACTCGAGACTGAAGCTTTCTTT
CASSLAGGVLETEAFF
>TRBJ2-7|-|TRBV19|TRBD1
TGTGCCAGTAGTACCAAGAGACAGGGGGCTTACTACGAGCAGTACTTC
CASSTKRQGAYYEQYF
>TRBJ2-4|-|TRBV28|-
TGTGCCAGCAGCCGTAGCCTTCTAGCCAAAAACATTCAGTACTTC
CASSRSLLAKNIQYF
>TRBJ2-1|-|TRBV2|TRBD2
TGTGCCAGCATTGGACTAGCGGGACGCTCCTACAATGAGCAGTTCTTC
CASIGLAGRSYNEQFF
>TRBJ1-2|once|TRBV18|TRBD1
TGTGCCAGCTCAGAGGGACAGGGGTATGGCTACACCTTC
CASSEGQGYGYTF
>TRBJ1-2|-|TRBV20-1|-
TGCAGTGCTAGAGATCAGTACAGGGACACCTTC
CSARDQYRDTF
>TRBJ2-7|-|TRBV7-7|TRBD1
TGTGCTAGCAGCTCGGGACAGGGGAGCCCTTACGAGCAGTACTTC
CASSSGQGSPYEQYF
>TRBJ1-3|-|TRBV6-1|TRBD1
TGTGCCAGCGAAGGGGGCGACTCTGGAAACACCATATATTTT
CASEGGDSGNTIYF
>TRBJ1-2|-|TRBV5-8|-
TGTGCCAGCAGCTCCCCCCCAGTAAGAACTAACTATGGCTACACCTTC
CASSSPPVRTNYGYTF
>TRBJ2-2|-|TRBV4-2|TRBD2
TGTGCCAGCAGCCAAGAGACTAGCCAGCGGGGTTTCACCGGGGAGCTGTTTTTT
CASSQETSQRGFTGELFF
>TRBJ1-1|-|TRBV7-2|-
TGTGCCAGCAGCTCTCTGGGTACACAGGGTAACACTGAAGCTTTCTTT
CASSSLGTQGNTEAFF
>TRBJ2-3|-|TRBV4-1|-
TGCGCCAGCAGCCAAATTCGTAGGGGTAGCACAGATACGCAGTATTTT
CASSQIRRGSTDTQYF
>TRBJ1-1|-|TRBV30|TRBD1
TGTGCCTGGGACCCGACAGGGAATTGGGTCACTGAAGCTTTCTTT
CAWDPTGNWVTEAFF
>TRBJ2-1|once|TRBV29-1|-
TGCAGCGTTCTCTACTACAATGAGCAGTTCTTC
CSVLYYNEQFF
>TRBJ2-7|-|TRBV19|TRBD2
TGTGCCAGTAGTGCGGGCTGGGCGGGAGTATATGAGCAGTACTTC
CASSAGWAGVYEQYF
>TRBJ2-1|-|TRBV9|-
TGTGCCAGCAGCGTAAGGGCGGAGGTAGCTTCTTACAATGAGCAGTTCTTC
CASSVRAEVASYNEQFF
>TRBJ2-7|once|TRBV7-9|TRBD1
TGTGCCAGCACCTCACCGGACAGGGCCCCCTACGAGCAGTACTTC
CASTSPDRAPYEQYF
>TRBJ2-3|-|TRBV5-1|-
TGCGCCAGCAGCTTTGGCATGTCGGCGGGCCCTAATACGCAGTATTTT
CASSFGMSAGPNTQYF